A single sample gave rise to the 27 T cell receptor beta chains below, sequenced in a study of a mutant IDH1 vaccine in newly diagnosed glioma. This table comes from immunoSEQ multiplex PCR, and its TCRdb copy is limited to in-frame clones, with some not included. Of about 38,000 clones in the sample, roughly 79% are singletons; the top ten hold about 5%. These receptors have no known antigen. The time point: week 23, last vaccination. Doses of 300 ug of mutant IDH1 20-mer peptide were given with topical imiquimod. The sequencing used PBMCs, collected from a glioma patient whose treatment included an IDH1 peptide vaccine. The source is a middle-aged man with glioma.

CDR3 nucleotide sequence: TGTGCCAGTAACTGGGGTAGCAATCAGCCCCAGCATTTT. This encodes CASNWGSNQPQHF. This chain connects TRBV19 to TRBJ1-5; no reliable D call. Deletions cut 7 bases from V and 0 bases from J, with 7 bases between. This CDR3 contains 13 residues. CDR1 and CDR2 from the germline V gene are LNHDA and SQIVND (reference sequence).

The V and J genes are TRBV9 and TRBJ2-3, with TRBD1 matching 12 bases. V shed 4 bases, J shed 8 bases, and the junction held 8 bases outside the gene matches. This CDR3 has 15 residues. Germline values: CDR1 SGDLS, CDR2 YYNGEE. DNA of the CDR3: TGTGCCAGCAGCACCGGGACAGGGGGCGCGTTTACGCAGTATTTT. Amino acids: CASSTGTGGAFTQYF.

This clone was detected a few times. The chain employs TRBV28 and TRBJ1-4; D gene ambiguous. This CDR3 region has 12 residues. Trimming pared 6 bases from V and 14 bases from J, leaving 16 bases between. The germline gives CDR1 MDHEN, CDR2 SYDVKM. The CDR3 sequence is CASRRTPGVLFF. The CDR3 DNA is TGTGCCAGCAGACGGACCCCGGGAGTTCTGTTTTTT.

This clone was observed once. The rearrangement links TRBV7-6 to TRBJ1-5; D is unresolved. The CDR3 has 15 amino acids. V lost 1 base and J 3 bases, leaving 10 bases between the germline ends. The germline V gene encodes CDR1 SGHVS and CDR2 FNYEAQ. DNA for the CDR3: TGTGCCAGCAGCTTAGGGTCCGGCATCAATCAGCCCCAGCATTTT. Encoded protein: CASSLGSGINQPQHF.

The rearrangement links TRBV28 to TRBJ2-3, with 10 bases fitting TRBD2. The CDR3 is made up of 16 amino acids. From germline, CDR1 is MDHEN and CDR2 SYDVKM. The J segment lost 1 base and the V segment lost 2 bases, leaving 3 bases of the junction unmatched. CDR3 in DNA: TGTGCCAGCAGTTTAGAAGGACTAGCGGGCACAGATACGCAGTATTTT. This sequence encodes CASSLEGLAGTDTQYF.

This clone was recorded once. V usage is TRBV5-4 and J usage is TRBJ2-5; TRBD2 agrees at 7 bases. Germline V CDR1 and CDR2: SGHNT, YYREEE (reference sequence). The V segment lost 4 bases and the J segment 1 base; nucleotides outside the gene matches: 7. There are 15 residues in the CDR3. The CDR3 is CASSGEGRSQETQYF. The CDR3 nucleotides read TGTGCCAGCAGCGGGGAGGGACGCAGCCAAGAGACCCAGTACTTC.

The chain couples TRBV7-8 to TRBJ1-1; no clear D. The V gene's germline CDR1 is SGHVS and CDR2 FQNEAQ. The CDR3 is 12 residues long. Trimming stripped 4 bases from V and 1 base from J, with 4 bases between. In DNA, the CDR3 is TGTGCCAGCAGCTATTCGAACACTGAAGCTTTCTTT. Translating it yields CASSYSNTEAFF.

The CDR3 sequence: CASSQAGGAGADTQYF. As DNA, the CDR3 is TGCGCCAGCAGCCAAGCCGGGGGGGCCGGGGCAGATACGCAGTATTTT. V and J are TRBV4-3 and TRBJ2-3; 8 bases align to TRBD2. This CDR3 is 16 amino acids long. CDR1 and CDR2 (germline): LGHNA, YSLEER. V lost 1 base, J lost 4 bases, and 7 bases stayed unmatched.

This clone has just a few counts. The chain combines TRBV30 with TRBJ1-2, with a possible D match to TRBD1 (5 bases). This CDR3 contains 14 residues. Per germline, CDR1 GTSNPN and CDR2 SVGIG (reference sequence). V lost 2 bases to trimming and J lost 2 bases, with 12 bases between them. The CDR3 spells CAWSLSGANYGYTF. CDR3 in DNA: TGTGCCTGGAGTCTCTCCGGGGCCAACTATGGCTACACCTTC.

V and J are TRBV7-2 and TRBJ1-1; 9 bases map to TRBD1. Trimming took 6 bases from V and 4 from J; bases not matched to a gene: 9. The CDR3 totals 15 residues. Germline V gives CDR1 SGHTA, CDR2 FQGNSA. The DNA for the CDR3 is TGTGCCAGCAGTTATACAGGGGGCGTCGGCACTGAAGCTTTCTTT. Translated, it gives CASSYTGGVGTEAFF.

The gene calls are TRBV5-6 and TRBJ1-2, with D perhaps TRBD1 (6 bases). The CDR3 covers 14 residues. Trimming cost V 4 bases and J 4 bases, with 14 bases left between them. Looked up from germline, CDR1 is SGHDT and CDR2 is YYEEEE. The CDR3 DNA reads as TGTGCCAGCAGCCCCCGGTGGGGGGCCTATGGCTACACCTTC. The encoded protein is CASSPRWGAYGYTF. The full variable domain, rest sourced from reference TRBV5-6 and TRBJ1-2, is DAGVTQSPTHLIKTRGQQVTLRCSPKSGHDTVSWYQQALGQGPQFIFQYYEEEERQRGNFPDRFSGHQFPNYSSELNVNALLLGDSALYLCASSPRWGAYGYTFGSGTRLTVV.

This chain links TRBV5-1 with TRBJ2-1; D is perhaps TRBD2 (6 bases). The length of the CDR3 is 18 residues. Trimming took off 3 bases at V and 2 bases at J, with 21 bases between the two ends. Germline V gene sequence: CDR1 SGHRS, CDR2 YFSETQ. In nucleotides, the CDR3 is TGCGCCAGCAGCTCCGAGACCTATAGCGGTACGGCCTACAATGAGCAGTTCTTC. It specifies CASSSETYSGTAYNEQFF.

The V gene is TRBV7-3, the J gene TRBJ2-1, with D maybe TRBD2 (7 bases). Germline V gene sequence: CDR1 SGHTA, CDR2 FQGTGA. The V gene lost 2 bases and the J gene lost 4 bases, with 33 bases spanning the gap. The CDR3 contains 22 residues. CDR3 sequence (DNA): TGTGCCAGCAGCTTACGGGGGGCCAGCCGCCCCATTAGGACGTACGCTTACAATGAGCAGTTCTTC. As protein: CASSLRGASRPIRTYAYNEQFF.

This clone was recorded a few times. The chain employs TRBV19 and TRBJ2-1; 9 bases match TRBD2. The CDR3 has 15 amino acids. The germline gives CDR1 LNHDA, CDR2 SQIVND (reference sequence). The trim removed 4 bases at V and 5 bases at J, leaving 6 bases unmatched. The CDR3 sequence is CASSSGLAYNNEQFF. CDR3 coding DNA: TGTGCCAGTAGTAGTGGACTAGCGTATAACAATGAGCAGTTCTTC.

As DNA, the CDR3 is TGTGCCAGCAGCTTATCAGGGAGGGCAGATACGCAGTATTTT. It yields the protein CASSLSGRADTQYF. V gene TRBV7-2 combines with J gene TRBJ2-3, with 7 bases aligning to TRBD2. The junction had 3 bases not matched to a gene; V was cut back by 2 bases and J by 4 bases. Germline V gene sequence: CDR1 SGHTA, CDR2 FQGNSA. The CDR3 contains 14 residues.

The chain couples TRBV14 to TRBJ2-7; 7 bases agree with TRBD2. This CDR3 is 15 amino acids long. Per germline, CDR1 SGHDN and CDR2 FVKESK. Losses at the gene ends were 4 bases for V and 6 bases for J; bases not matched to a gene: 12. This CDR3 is CASSRGRAALGEQYF. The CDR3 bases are TGTGCCAGCAGCCGGGGGAGGGCGGCTTTAGGCGAGCAGTACTTC.

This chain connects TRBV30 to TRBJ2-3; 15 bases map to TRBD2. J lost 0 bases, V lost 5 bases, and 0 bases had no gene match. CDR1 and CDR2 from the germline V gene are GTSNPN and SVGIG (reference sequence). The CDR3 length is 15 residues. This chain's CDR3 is CAWGLAGGSTDTQYF. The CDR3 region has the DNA TGTGCCTGGGGACTAGCGGGAGGGAGCACAGATACGCAGTATTTT. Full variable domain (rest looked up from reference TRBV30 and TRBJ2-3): SQTIHQWPATLVQPVGSPLSLECTVEGTSNPNLYWYRQAAGRGLQLLFYSVGIGQISSEVPQNLSASRPQDRQFILSSKKLLLSDSGFYLCAWGLAGGSTDTQYFGPGTRLTVL.

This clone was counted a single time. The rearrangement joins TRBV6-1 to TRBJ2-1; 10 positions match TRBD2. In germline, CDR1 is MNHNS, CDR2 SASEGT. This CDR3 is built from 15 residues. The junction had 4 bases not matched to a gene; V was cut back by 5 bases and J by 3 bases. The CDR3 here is CASSLAGVVYNEQFF. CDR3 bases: TGTGCCAGCAGTCTAGCGGGAGTCGTCTACAATGAGCAGTTCTTC.

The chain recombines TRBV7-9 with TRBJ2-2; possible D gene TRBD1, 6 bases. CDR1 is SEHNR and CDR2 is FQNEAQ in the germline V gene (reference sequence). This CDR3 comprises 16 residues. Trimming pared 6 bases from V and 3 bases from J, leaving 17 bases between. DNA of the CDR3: TGTGCCAGCAGGTCCTTCAGGGGCGCCGACACCGGGGAGCTGTTTTTT. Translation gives CASRSFRGADTGELFF.

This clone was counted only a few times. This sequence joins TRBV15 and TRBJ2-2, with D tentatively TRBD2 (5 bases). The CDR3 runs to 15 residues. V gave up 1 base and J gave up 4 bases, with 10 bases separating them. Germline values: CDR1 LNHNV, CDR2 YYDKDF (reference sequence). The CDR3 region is CATSRAGFSTGELFF. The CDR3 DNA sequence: TGTGCCACCAGCAGAGCGGGGTTTAGCACCGGGGAGCTGTTTTTT.

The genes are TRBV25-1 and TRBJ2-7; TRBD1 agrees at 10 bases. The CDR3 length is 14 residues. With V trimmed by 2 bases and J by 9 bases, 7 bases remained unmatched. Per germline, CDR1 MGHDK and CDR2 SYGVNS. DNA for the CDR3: TGTGCCAGCAGTGAAGGGGACAGGGGATTCGGGCAGTACTTC. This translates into CASSEGDRGFGQYF.

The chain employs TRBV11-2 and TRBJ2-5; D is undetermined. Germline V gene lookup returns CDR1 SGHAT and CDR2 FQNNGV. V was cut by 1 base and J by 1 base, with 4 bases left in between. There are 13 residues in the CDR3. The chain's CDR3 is CASSLVLQETQYF. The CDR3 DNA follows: TGTGCCAGCAGCTTAGTTCTCCAAGAGACCCAGTACTTC.

CDR3 amino acids: CASSRAGEGDTQYF. CDR3 bases: TGTGCCAGCAGCAGAGCGGGGGAGGGGGATACGCAGTATTTT. The V gene is TRBV7-9, the J gene TRBJ2-3; TRBD2 matches at 8 bases. The CDR3 contains 14 residues. The trim removed 5 bases at V and 6 bases at J, leaving 7 bases unmatched. Germline V lookup: CDR1 SEHNR, CDR2 FQNEAQ (reference sequence). Together with reference TRBV7-9 and TRBJ2-3, the CDR3 gives the full variable domain: DTGVSQNPRHKITKRGQNVTFRCDPISEHNRLYWYRQTLGQGPEFLTYFQNEAQLEKSRLLSDRFSAERPKGSFSTLEIQRTEQGDSAMYLCASSRAGEGDTQYFGPGTRLTVL.

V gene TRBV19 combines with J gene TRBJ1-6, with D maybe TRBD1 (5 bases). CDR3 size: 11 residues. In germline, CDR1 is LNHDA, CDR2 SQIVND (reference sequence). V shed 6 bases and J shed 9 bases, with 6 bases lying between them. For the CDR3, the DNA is TGTGCCAGTAGGGGGGGTTCACCCCTCCACTTT. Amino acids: CASRGGSPLHF.

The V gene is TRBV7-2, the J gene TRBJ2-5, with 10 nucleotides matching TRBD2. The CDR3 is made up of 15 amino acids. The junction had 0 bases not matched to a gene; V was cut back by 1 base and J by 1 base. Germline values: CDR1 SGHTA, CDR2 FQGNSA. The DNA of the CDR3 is TGTGCCAGCAGCTTAGTAGCGGGGGGCCAAGAGACCCAGTACTTC. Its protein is CASSLVAGGQETQYF.

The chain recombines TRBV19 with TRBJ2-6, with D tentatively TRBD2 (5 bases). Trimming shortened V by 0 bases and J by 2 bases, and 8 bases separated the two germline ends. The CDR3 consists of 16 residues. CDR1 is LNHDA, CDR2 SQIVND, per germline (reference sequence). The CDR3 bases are TGTGCCAGTAGTATAGAAGAGGGAACTGGGGCCAACGTCCTGACTTTC. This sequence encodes CASSIEEGTGANVLTF. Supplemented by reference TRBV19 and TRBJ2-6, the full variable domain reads DGGITQSPKYLFRKEGQNVTLSCEQNLNHDAMYWYRQDPGQGLRLIYYSQIVNDFQKGDIAEGYSVSREKKESFPLTVTSAQKNPTAFYLCASSIEEGTGANVLTFGAGSRLTVL.

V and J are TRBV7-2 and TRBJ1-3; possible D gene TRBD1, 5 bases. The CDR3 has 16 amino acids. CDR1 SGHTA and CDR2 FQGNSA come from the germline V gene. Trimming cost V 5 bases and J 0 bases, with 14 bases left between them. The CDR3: CASSQPRGPSGNTIYF. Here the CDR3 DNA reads TGTGCCAGCAGCCAGCCCCGGGGCCCCTCTGGAAACACCATATATTTT.